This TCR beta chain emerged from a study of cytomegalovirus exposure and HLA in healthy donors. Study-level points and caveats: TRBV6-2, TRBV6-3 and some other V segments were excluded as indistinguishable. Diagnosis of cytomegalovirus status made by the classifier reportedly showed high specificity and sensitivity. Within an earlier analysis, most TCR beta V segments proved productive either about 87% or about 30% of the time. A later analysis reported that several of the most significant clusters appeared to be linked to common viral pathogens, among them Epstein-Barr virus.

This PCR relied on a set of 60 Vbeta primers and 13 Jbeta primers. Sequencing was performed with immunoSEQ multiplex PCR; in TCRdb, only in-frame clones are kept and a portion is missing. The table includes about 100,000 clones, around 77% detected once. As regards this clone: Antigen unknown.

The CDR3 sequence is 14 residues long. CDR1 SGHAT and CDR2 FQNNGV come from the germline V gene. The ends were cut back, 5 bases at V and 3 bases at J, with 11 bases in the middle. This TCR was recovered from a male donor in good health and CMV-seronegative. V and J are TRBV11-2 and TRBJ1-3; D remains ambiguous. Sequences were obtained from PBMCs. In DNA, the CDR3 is TGTGCCAGCAGCCGTAGCGGAGATGGAAACACCATATATTTT. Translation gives CASSRSGDGNTIYF.